This is a list of T cell receptor beta chains from one sample in a study of blood T cell repertoires in COVID-19. TCRdb's table, derived via immunoSEQ multiplex PCR, lists solely in-frame clones and lacks some. The table has approximately 250,000 clones, around 84% seen once. The sequenced material came from peripheral blood. These receptors originate from a man aged 60 to 69 with acute or convalescent COVID-19. The CDR3 runs from the conserved cysteine through the conserved F or W. D genes are given only for firm matches. Clone size is not always given. Where it is, it says once, few, many or a class for expanded clones.

J gene,clone size,V gene,D gene,CDR3 protein,CDR3 DNA
TRBJ1-3,-,TRBV19,TRBD1,CASSISTGAAGNTIYF,TGTGCCAGTAGTATTTCAACAGGGGCTGCTGGAAACACCATATATTTT
TRBJ2-3,once,TRBV11-3,-,CASSAGRLYTDTQYF,TGTGCCAGCAGCGCGGGACGGCTCTACACAGATACGCAGTATTTT
TRBJ2-1,-,TRBV27,TRBD2,CASSLGTSGTNEQFF,TGTGCCAGCAGTCTCGGGACTAGCGGGACCAATGAGCAGTTCTTC
TRBJ1-4,-,TRBV29-1,-,CSVETGSNEKLFF,TGCAGCGTTGAGACAGGATCTAATGAAAAACTGTTTTTT
TRBJ1-5,-,TRBV29-1,TRBD1,CSVLTGAGQPQHF,TGCAGCGTACTGACAGGGGCCGGTCAGCCCCAGCATTTT
TRBJ1-4,few,TRBV27,-,CASRRWDMDEKLFF,TGTGCCAGCCGGAGGTGGGATATGGATGAAAAACTGTTTTTT
TRBJ1-2,-,TRBV18,-,CASSSEGGYGYTF,TGTGCCAGCTCATCTGAAGGAGGCTATGGCTACACCTTC
TRBJ2-4,-,TRBV7-9,-,CASSLGVAKNIQYF,TGTGCCAGCAGCTTGGGCGTAGCCAAAAACATTCAGTACTTC
TRBJ2-1,-,TRBV18,TRBD2,CASSPPTSGRGNEQFF,TGTGCCAGCTCACCACCGACTAGCGGGAGGGGGAATGAGCAGTTCTTC
TRBJ2-2,-,TRBV7-2,TRBD2,CASSSERLAGGRWAGELFF,TGTGCCAGCAGCTCAGAACGCCTAGCGGGGGGGCGGTGGGCCGGGGAGCTGTTTTTT
TRBJ1-2,-,TRBV3-1/TRBV3-2,-,CASSQDGPLQNYGYTF,TGTGCCAGCAGCCAAGATGGCCCGTTGCAAAACTATGGCTACACCTTC
TRBJ2-3,-,TRBV5-1,-,CASSHGSGGTDTQYF,TGCGCCAGCAGCCACGGATCCGGGGGAACAGATACGCAGTATTTT
TRBJ2-3,-,TRBV6-5,-,CASSYSGGRTDTQYF,TGTGCCAGCAGTTATTCCGGCGGGCGCACAGATACGCAGTATTTT
TRBJ2-2,-,TRBV6-7,TRBD1,CASSGTGTATGELFF,TGTGCCAGCAGTGGCACCGGGACAGCAACCGGGGAGCTGTTTTTT
TRBJ2-3,-,TRBV5-1,TRBD2,CASSLAGGPDTQYF,TGCGCCAGCAGCTTGGCGGGAGGCCCAGATACGCAGTATTTT
TRBJ2-2,few,TRBV7-9,-,CASSRGRLGTGELFF,TGTGCCAGCAGCCGTGGTAGACTGGGCACCGGGGAGCTGTTTTTT
TRBJ1-6,-,TRBV14,-,CASSNRDSPLHF,TGTGCCAGCAGCAACAGGGATTCACCCCTCCACTTT
TRBJ1-4,-,TRBV19,-,CASSMFGATNEKLFF,TGTGCCAGTAGTATGTTCGGAGCAACTAATGAAAAACTGTTTTTT
TRBJ1-2,-,TRBV12-3/TRBV12-4,TRBD1,CASSFQGGYGYTF,TGTGCCAGCAGTTTCCAGGGGGGCTATGGCTACACCTTC
TRBJ1-1,-,TRBV30,-,CAWSRNRNTEAFF,TGTGCCTGGAGCAGAAACAGGAACACTGAAGCTTTCTTT
TRBJ2-3,-,TRBV3-1/TRBV3-2,-,CASSQGMTPGDTQYF,TGTGCCAGCAGCCAAGGGATGACTCCTGGAGATACGCAGTATTTT
TRBJ1-1,-,TRBV27,-,CASSSHGGTEAFF,TGTGCCAGCAGTTCCCACGGAGGCACTGAAGCTTTCTTT
TRBJ2-3,-,TRBV15,-,CATSTRGVPKITDTQYF,TGTGCCACCAGCACCCGAGGCGTACCTAAAATCACAGATACGCAGTATTTT
TRBJ2-1,-,TRBV4-3,TRBD2,CASSQGLAGQGEQFF,TGCGCCAGCAGCCAGGGACTAGCCGGGCAGGGTGAGCAGTTCTTC
TRBJ1-2,-,TRBV13,TRBD1,CASSLGLSTRGRFYGYTF,TGTGCCAGCAGCTTAGGCCTAAGTACGAGGGGGCGGTTCTATGGCTACACCTTC
TRBJ2-4,-,TRBV28,-,CASSLVGANIQYF,TGTGCCAGCAGTTTGGTGGGAGCAAACATTCAGTACTTC
TRBJ2-7,-,TRBV4-1,TRBD1,CASSGQGAYEQYF,TGCGCCAGCTCGGGGCAGGGGGCCTACGAGCAGTACTTC
TRBJ1-5,-,TRBV19,TRBD1,CASSPDRGSNQPQHF,TGTGCCAGTAGCCCGGACAGGGGTAGCAATCAGCCCCAGCATTTT
TRBJ1-1,-,TRBV5-1,TRBD1,CASSRRTGVNTEAFF,TGCGCCAGCAGCCGCCGGACAGGCGTGAACACTGAAGCTTTCTTT
TRBJ2-1,once,TRBV5-6,-,CASSLFHSQEQFF,TGTGCCAGCAGCTTGTTTCACAGCCAAGAGCAGTTCTTC
TRBJ2-2,-,TRBV28,TRBD1,CASSLSDRDAGELFF,TGTGCCAGCAGTTTATCGGACAGGGATGCCGGGGAGCTGTTTTTT
TRBJ2-7,-,TRBV14,TRBD1,CASSQDGRGPQYF,TGTGCCAGCAGCCAAGACGGCAGGGGGCCTCAGTACTTC
TRBJ2-7,-,TRBV28,TRBD1,CASSLWGQGVNEQYF,TGTGCCAGCAGTTTATGGGGACAGGGGGTGAACGAGCAGTACTTC
TRBJ1-2,-,TRBV12-3/TRBV12-4,-,CASSLRGTEGYTF,TGTGCCAGCAGTCTGCGGGGAACGGAAGGCTACACCTTC
TRBJ2-2,few,TRBV6-2/TRBV6-3,-,CASSYDERVTGELFF,TGTGCCAGCAGTTACGACGAGCGGGTCACCGGGGAGCTGTTTTTT
TRBJ1-5,-,TRBV7-2,-,CASSPRQGGDQPQHF,TGTGCCAGCAGTCCCCGACAAGGAGGGGATCAGCCCCAGCATTTT
TRBJ2-7,-,TRBV28,TRBD2,CASSTAGTSGSNEQYF,TGTGCCAGCAGCACGGCCGGGACTAGCGGGAGTAACGAGCAGTACTTC
TRBJ1-1,-,TRBV6-5,TRBD1,CATRLGQGGAFF,TGTGCCACGCGTTTGGGACAGGGGGGAGCTTTCTTT
TRBJ2-2,-,TRBV7-9,TRBD2,CASSPGTTNTGELFF,TGTGCCAGCAGTCCAGGGACTACGAACACCGGGGAGCTGTTTTTT
TRBJ2-7,-,TRBV5-1,TRBD1,CASSHGQGFNEQYF,TGCGCCAGCAGCCATGGACAGGGTTTTAACGAGCAGTACTTC
TRBJ1-4,-,TRBV28,TRBD1,CASSFSGQINEKLFF,TGTGCCAGCAGTTTTTCGGGACAGATAAATGAAAAACTGTTTTTT
TRBJ2-3,-,TRBV11-2,TRBD2,CASSPSRAREISDTQYF,TGTGCCAGCAGCCCGAGCAGGGCGCGGGAGATCTCAGATACGCAGTATTTT
TRBJ2-1,few,TRBV24-1,TRBD2,CATSDTGLANEQFF,TGTGCCACCAGTGATACGGGACTAGCAAATGAGCAGTTCTTC
TRBJ1-2,-,TRBV9,-,CASSGGLTVYGYTF,TGTGCCAGCAGCGGAGGCCTGACGGTCTATGGCTACACCTTC
TRBJ1-4,-,TRBV5-1,-,CASSSTVGSGKLFF,TGCGCCAGCAGCTCGACGGTCGGGAGTGGAAAACTGTTTTTT
TRBJ2-1,once,TRBV7-6,TRBD2,CASSHWTSGGPNEQFF,TGTGCCAGCAGCCACTGGACTAGCGGGGGCCCCAATGAGCAGTTCTTC
TRBJ1-2,-,TRBV15,-,CATSRTDSNYGYTF,TGTGCCACCAGCAGAACGGACAGTAACTATGGCTACACCTTC
TRBJ1-2,once,TRBV5-5,TRBD1,CASSLGQGDGYTF,TGTGCCAGCAGCTTGGGCCAGGGGGATGGCTACACCTTC
TRBJ2-1,-,TRBV7-9,-,CASSLSGNEQFF,TGTGCCAGCAGCTTAAGCGGTAATGAGCAGTTCTTC
TRBJ1-1,-,TRBV5-4,-,CASSPDFADTEAFF,TGTGCCAGCAGCCCTGACTTCGCGGACACTGAAGCTTTCTTT
TRBJ2-2,-,TRBV19,TRBD2,CASFAPTSVNTGELFF,TGTGCCAGTTTTGCCCCGACTAGCGTGAACACCGGGGAGCTGTTTTTT